Listed below are T cell receptor beta chains from one sample, sequenced in a study of blood T cells in healthy people across ages. TCRdb reprocessed the 5' RACE reads with MiXCR, giving one entry per CDR3 protein. The table records 1 million to 1.2 million distinct CDR3 sequences, under 40% of them present only once. The sample consisted of blood. The receptors stem from a man younger than 35 in good health. Each CDR3 is given with its conserved first and last residue. A D gene is named only where the DNA matches it firmly. Clone size is not always given. Where it is, it says once, few, many or a class for expanded clones.

size	V	J	D	DNA	CDR3
.	TRBV12-3/TRBV12-4	TRBJ1-2	.	TGTGCCAGCAGTTTCGGTATAAGATATGGCCACACCTTC	CASSFGIRYGHTF
.	TRBV12-3/TRBV12-4	TRBJ2-3	.	TGTGCCAGCCACCTAGGGGGGAGCACAGATATGCAGTATTTT	CASHLGGSTDMQYF
many	TRBV28	TRBJ1-4	.	TGTGCCAGCAGTAAGGAGGGTATCAGGCCCAATGAAAAACTGTTTTTT	CASSKEGIRPNEKLFF
few	TRBV6-1	TRBJ2-3	TRBD1	TGTGCCAGTAGACAGGGGCTGGGAGATACGCAGTATTTT	CASRQGLGDTQYF
.	TRBV9	TRBJ2-1	TRBD1	TGTGCCAGCAGCGTAGGCGGGGCGGGACAGGGCTTGTTTGGATCCTACAATGAGCAGTTCTTC	CASSVGGAGQGLFGSYNEQFF
many	TRBV20-1	TRBJ2-3	.	TGCAGTGCTAGAGTAAACAGGGTTGCAGATACGCAGTATTTT	CSARVNRVADTQYF
.	TRBV20-1	TRBJ2-2	TRBD2	TGCAGTGCTAGGGAGAGCAGCGGGGGATGGAACACCGGGGAGCTGTTTTTT	CSARESSGGWNTGELFF
few	TRBV4-1	TRBJ1-2	.	TGCGCCAGCAGCCTAGTCTCTCTGGGTAATGGTGGCTACACCTTC	CASSLVSLGNGGYTF
.	TRBV27	TRBJ2-1	.	TGTGCCAGCAGTGTGCCTAGCCGGCATGAGCAGTTCTTC	CASSVPSRHEQFF
few	TRBV3-1	TRBJ2-3	.	TGTGCCAGCAGCCAAGGGAAGGGACTTACGCAGTATTTT	CASSQGKGLTQYF
.	TRBV2	TRBJ1-6	TRBD1	TGTGCCAGCAGTGGGGGACAGGGGGATAATTCACCCCTCCACTTT	CASSGGQGDNSPLHF
.	TRBV19	TRBJ2-1	TRBD1	TGTGCCAGTCGACGGACAGGGGACTACAATGAGCAGTTCTTC	CASRRTGDYNEQFF
once	TRBV4-3	TRBJ2-1	TRBD1	TGCACCAGCAGCTTACGGGACAGGGGGCGAAATGAGCAGTTCTTC	CTSSLRDRGRNEQFF
few	TRBV28	TRBJ2-5	.	TGTGCCAGCAGTTTCGAGCAAGAACAAGAGACCCAGTACTTC	CASSFEQEQETQYF
many	TRBV7-2	TRBJ2-1	.	TGTGCCAGCAGCTCACTAGCCTACAATGAGCAGTTCTTC	CASSSLAYNEQFF
few	TRBV4-3	TRBJ2-3	.	TGCGCCAGCAGTCAGGGTCGGGTTGGGGGCAGAGATACGCAGTATTTT	CASSQGRVGGRDTQYF
.	TRBV7-9	TRBJ2-1	.	TGTGCCAGCAGTAACTACCTTCTCGGGCAGTTCTTC	CASSNYLLGQFF
few	TRBV9	TRBJ2-1	.	TGTGCCAGCAGCGTAGCCACCTGGTCTGAGCAGTTCTTC	CASSVATWSEQFF
.	TRBV6-1	TRBJ2-1	TRBD1	TGTGCCAGCAGTGTCGGGACAGGGGTATACAATGAGCAGTTCTTC	CASSVGTGVYNEQFF
few	TRBV20-1	TRBJ1-6	.	TGCACCTCTTCGACAAACAATAATTCACCCCTCCACTTT	CTSSTNNNSPLHF
.	TRBV7-9	TRBJ1-1	.	TGTGCCAGCAGGGTTACCGGGGGGACCACTGAAGCTTTCTTT	CASRVTGGTTEAFF
.	TRBV4-3	TRBJ2-3	TRBD2	TGCGCCAGCAGCCTAGGACTAGCGGGGGCCGGCACAGATACGCAGTATTTT	CASSLGLAGAGTDTQYF
.	TRBV3-1	TRBJ1-5	.	TGTGCCAGCAGCCAAGGTAGGATGGGGTTGCCCCAGCATTTT	CASSQGRMGLPQHF
.	TRBV7-2	TRBJ2-4	TRBD1	TGTGCCAGCAGCTTATTGGGACAGGGAGTCCAAGCCAAAAACATTCAGTACTTC	CASSLLGQGVQAKNIQYF
.	TRBV6-2/TRBV6-3	TRBJ1-1	.	TGTGCCAGCAGTTACCGGCGGGCTTCGAACACTGAAGCTTTCTTT	CASSYRRASNTEAFF
.	TRBV6-1	TRBJ2-1	.	TGTGCCAGCAGTGAAGTGGTTCGGTTGGAGCAGTTCTTC	CASSEVVRLEQFF
many	TRBV5-1	TRBJ2-1	.	TGCGCCAGCAGCTTGGATGGGCAAGAACTAAACTATGAGCAGTTCTTC	CASSLDGQELNYEQFF
.	TRBV28	TRBJ1-4	.	TGTGCCAGCAGTTTCCGAACACTCCGAGAAAAACTGTTTTTT	CASSFRTLREKLFF
few	TRBV6-5	TRBJ2-7	.	TGTGCCGCTCGGCGTAGGAGCTCCTACAATGAGCAGTACTTC	CAARRRSSYNEQYF
few	TRBV6-5	TRBJ1-4	.	TGTGCCAGCAGTTACTCGTCAGGGATCGGAGAAAAACTGTTTTTT	CASSYSSGIGEKLFF
few	TRBV3-1	TRBJ2-7	.	TGTGCCAGCAGCCAAGATACTACATCTGAAAAGCAGTACTTC	CASSQDTTSEKQYF
few	TRBV27	TRBJ1-6	.	TGTGCCAGCAGTCTAAGGACGGGGAGCTCCTATAATTCACCCCTCCACTTT	CASSLRTGSSYNSPLHF
.	TRBV3-1	TRBJ2-3	TRBD2	TGTACCAGCAGCCAAGGAGGGGTAGCGGGAGATACGCAGTATTTT	CTSSQGGVAGDTQYF
.	TRBV5-5	TRBJ1-1	.	TGTGCCAGCAGCTTGAATCCTGGTACAGGAAGGGCTTTCTTT	CASSLNPGTGRAFF
.	TRBV9	TRBJ1-2	.	TGTGCCAGCAGCTCTAGCTCAGGGGACTATGGCTACACCTTC	CASSSSSGDYGYTF
few	TRBV6-5	TRBJ2-1	TRBD1	TGTGCCAGCGGAACAGGGGGTGAGACTGAGCAGTTCTTC	CASGTGGETEQFF
few	TRBV20-1	TRBJ2-1	.	TGCAGTGCTCCCCCCCAGCGCGGGCTCTCCTACAATGAGCAGTTCTTC	CSAPPQRGLSYNEQFF
.	TRBV30	TRBJ1-6	TRBD1	TGTGCCTGGAGTGCTCTAGGGGACAGCGGTTCACCCCTCCACTTT	CAWSALGDSGSPLHF
.	TRBV10-3	TRBJ1-6	.	TGTGCCATCAGTGAGGTGGGAAGCTCCTATAATTCACCCCTCCACTTT	CAISEVGSSYNSPLHF
.	TRBV4-3	TRBJ1-5	.	TGCGCCAGCAGCCAAGATCTTAGGGCAGGGGATAGCAATCAGCCCCAGCATTTT	CASSQDLRAGDSNQPQHF
.	TRBV5-1	TRBJ2-1	TRBD2	TGCGCCAGCAGCCGGGCGGGGGACTACAATGAGCGGTTCTTC	CASSRAGDYNERFF
.	TRBV4-1	TRBJ1-1	.	TGCGCCAGCAGCCAAGTTTTCCCCATCGGGGTGAACACTGAAGCTTTCTTT	CASSQVFPIGVNTEAFF
.	TRBV4-1	TRBJ2-3	.	TGCGCCAGCAGCCAAGTTAGGGTACCAGATACGCAGTATTTT	CASSQVRVPDTQYF
few	TRBV4-2	TRBJ2-2	.	TGTGCCAGCAGCCAGAGGACAGTACTAAACACCGGGGAGCTGTTTTTT	CASSQRTVLNTGELFF
few	TRBV7-9	TRBJ1-1	TRBD1	TGTGCCAGCAGCTTAAACGACAGGGCTGAAGCTTTCTTT	CASSLNDRAEAFF
.	TRBV20-1	TRBJ2-5	TRBD2	TGCAGTGCTAGACTAGCGGGGGTTTCAGAGACCCAGTACTTC	CSARLAGVSETQYF
few	TRBV20-1	TRBJ1-2	TRBD1	TGCAGTGCTCCTCCGGGACAGCCGGGAATATGGGGCTATGGCTACACCTTC	CSAPPGQPGIWGYGYTF
few	TRBV5-1	TRBJ2-1	.	TGCGCCAGCAGCTTGAGGGCCGATGAGCAGTTCTTC	CASSLRADEQFF
many	TRBV12-3/TRBV12-4	TRBJ1-5	TRBD1	TGTGCCAGCAGCTCGACAGGGGACAATCAGCCCCAGCATTTT	CASSSTGDNQPQHF
.	TRBV12-3/TRBV12-4	TRBJ2-2	.	TGTGCCAGCAGTGCGCAAGGACGGTTCACCGGGGAGCTGTTTTTT	CASSAQGRFTGELFF
.	TRBV7-9	TRBJ1-2	TRBD1	TGTGCCAGCAGCTTAGGAGGGACAGGGGAGAGCTATGGCTACACCTTC	CASSLGGTGESYGYTF
many	TRBV10-3	TRBJ2-3	.	TGTGCCATCGGGGGACTGACTAGCACAGATACGCAGTATTTT	CAIGGLTSTDTQYF
.	TRBV13	TRBJ2-2	.	TGTGCCAGCAGCTTAGTGGCGGAGGAGCTGTTTTTT	CASSLVAEELFF